The subject of this entry is one TCR beta chain. Its antigen is unknown. The data belong to a study of T-cell reconstitution after alpha-beta-depleted transplantation in children. There are 14 residues in the CDR3. CDR1 is DFQATT, CDR2 SNEGSKA, per germline (reference sequence). J was trimmed by 5 bases and V by 0 bases; bases with no gene match: 5. Unique molecular identifiers were used to barcode this TCRbeta library. MiXCR was run by TCRdb on the PCR reads, yielding one entry per CDR3 protein. The sample consists of hundreds of thousands of distinct CDR3 sequences, 13% of them appearing once. Findings of the study overall: At one year after transplant, newly produced T cells mostly accounted for T-cell counts and diversity. Surviving recipient T cells and thymic progenitors produced the high day-60 TCRbeta diversity seen in some patients. In patients about two months after transplant, alpha-beta T cells reportedly arose from several hundred expanded graft clones.

The TCR sequence derives from a male patient younger than 18 who had a stem cell transplant for acute myeloid leukemia, so the T cells may come from the graft donor. V gene TRBV20-1 combines with J gene TRBJ2-5; 8 bases align to TRBD2. The material sequenced was PBMCs, mostly from graft donor cells, taken 360 days after TCRalphabeta/CD19-depleted stem cell transplant. The chain's CDR3 is CSARDRGGWETQYF. The DNA for the CDR3 is TGCAGTGCTAGAGATCGGGGGGGCTGGGAGACCCAGTACTTC.